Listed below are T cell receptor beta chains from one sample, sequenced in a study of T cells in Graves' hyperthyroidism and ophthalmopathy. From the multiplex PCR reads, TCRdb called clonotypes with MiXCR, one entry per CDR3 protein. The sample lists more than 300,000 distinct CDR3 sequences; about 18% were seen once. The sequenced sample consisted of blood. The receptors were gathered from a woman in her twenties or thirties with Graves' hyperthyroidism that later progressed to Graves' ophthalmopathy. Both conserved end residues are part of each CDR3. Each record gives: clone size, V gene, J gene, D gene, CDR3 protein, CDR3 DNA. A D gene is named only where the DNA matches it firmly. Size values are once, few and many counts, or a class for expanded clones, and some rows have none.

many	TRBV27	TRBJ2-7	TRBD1	CASRGTGGSYEQYF	TGTGCCAGCAGGGGGACAGGGGGCTCCTACGAGCAGTACTTC
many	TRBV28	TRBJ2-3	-	CASSLWGGSAGPRDTQYF	TGTGCCAGCAGTTTATGGGGCGGGTCAGCGGGTCCCAGAGATACGCAGTATTTT
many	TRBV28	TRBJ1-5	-	CASSLGSWKGQPQHF	TGTGCCAGCAGTTTAGGTTCTTGGAAGGGTCAGCCCCAGCATTTT
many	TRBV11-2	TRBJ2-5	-	CASSGNRAPRETQYF	TGTGCCAGCAGCGGAAACAGGGCCCCGAGAGAGACCCAGTACTTC
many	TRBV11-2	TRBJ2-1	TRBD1	CASSFEDRAEQFF	TGTGCCAGCAGCTTCGAGGACAGGGCTGAGCAGTTCTTC
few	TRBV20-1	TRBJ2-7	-	CSAGLFSYEQYF	TGCAGTGCGGGGTTGTTCTCCTACGAGCAGTACTTC
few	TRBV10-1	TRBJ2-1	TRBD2	CASSTPPVGLAGDNEQFF	TGCGCCAGCAGTACTCCCCCCGTCGGGCTAGCGGGAGACAATGAGCAGTTCTTC
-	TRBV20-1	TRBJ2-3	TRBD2	CSARDQLAGGYSTDTQYF	TGCAGTGCTAGAGATCAACTAGCGGGAGGTTACAGCACAGATACGCAGTATTTT
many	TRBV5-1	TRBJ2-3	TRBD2	CASSLAGLAVPDTQYF	TGCGCCAGCAGCTTGGCTGGACTAGCGGTTCCGGATACGCAGTATTTT
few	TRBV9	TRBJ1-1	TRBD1	CASSEGNRGHTEAFF	TGTGCCAGCAGCGAGGGGAACAGGGGGCACACTGAAGCTTTCTTT
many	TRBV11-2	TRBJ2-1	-	CASSRTEGVEQFF	TGTGCCAGCAGCCGAACGGAGGGGGTTGAGCAGTTCTTC
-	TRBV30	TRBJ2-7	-	CAWRRLVPYEQYF	TGTGCCTGGAGGCGACTAGTTCCCTACGAGCAGTACTTC
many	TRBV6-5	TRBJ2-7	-	CASSYAPTYEQYF	TGTGCCAGCAGTTATGCCCCGACCTACGAGCAGTACTTC
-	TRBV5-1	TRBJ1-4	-	CASSPATGGDDEKLFF	TGCGCCAGCAGCCCAGCAACGGGGGGCGATGATGAAAAACTGTTTTTT
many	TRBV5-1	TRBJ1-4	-	CASSLRSGQEKLFF	TGCGCCAGCAGCTTGAGGTCCGGGCAAGAAAAACTGTTTTTT
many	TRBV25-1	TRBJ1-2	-	CASSDGISRYGYTF	TGTGCCAGCAGTGACGGGATTTCACGCTATGGCTACACCTTC
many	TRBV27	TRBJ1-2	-	CASSPTVSYGYTF	TGTGCCAGCAGTCCTACAGTTTCGTATGGCTACACCTTC
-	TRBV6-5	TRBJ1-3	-	CASSYKPVSTYSGNTIYF	TGTGCCAGCAGTTACAAGCCCGTGTCCACATACTCTGGAAACACCATATATTTT
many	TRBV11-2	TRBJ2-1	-	CASSLTPPPAWQFF	TGTGCCAGCAGCTTAACCCCCCCCCCCGCCTGGCAGTTCTTC
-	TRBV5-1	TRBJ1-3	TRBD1	CASSFLGQAVSGNTIYF	TGCGCCAGCAGCTTCTTAGGACAGGCCGTCTCTGGAAACACCATATATTTT
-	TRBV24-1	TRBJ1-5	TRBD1	CATSATGTGYNQPQHF	TGTGCCACCAGTGCTACGGGGACAGGGTACAATCAGCCCCAGCATTTT
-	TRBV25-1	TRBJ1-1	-	CASSVLSSVNTEAFF	TGTGCCAGCAGTGTCCTGTCTTCAGTCAACACTGAAGCTTTCTTT
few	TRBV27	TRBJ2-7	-	CASSFSGPDYEQYF	TGTGCCAGCAGTTTTTCAGGGCCCGACTACGAGCAGTACTTC
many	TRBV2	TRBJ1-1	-	CASSEGTIGGDTEAFF	TGTGCCAGCAGTGAAGGGACAATAGGAGGGGACACTGAAGCTTTCTTT
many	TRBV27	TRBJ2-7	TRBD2	CASSQTPGLASYEQYF	TGTGCCAGCAGCCAGACTCCGGGACTAGCTTCCTACGAGCAGTACTTC
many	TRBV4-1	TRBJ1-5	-	CASSQDTAQPQHF	TGCGCCAGCAGCCAAGATACCGCTCAGCCCCAGCATTTT
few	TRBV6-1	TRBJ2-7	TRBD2	CASRTGGFGEQYF	TGTGCCAGCCGAACGGGAGGGTTCGGCGAGCAGTACTTC
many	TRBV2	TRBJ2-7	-	CASRAVRSSYEQYF	TGTGCCAGCAGGGCGGTAAGGAGCTCCTACGAGCAGTACTTC
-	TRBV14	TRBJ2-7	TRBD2	CASSQGEGLSYEQYF	TGTGCCAGCAGCCAAGGGGAGGGCCTCTCCTACGAGCAGTACTTC
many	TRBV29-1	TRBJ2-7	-	CSVDTGSHEQYF	TGCAGCGTAGACACAGGGTCCCACGAGCAGTACTTC